This paragraph covers one T cell receptor beta chain sequence. Its antigen is unidentified. These data originate in a study of T cell clones after liver transplantation. Study-level background: Immunosuppression withdrawal was tried within 2 years after liver transplantation in this trial. Overall study findings and caveats: These preliminary findings come from unstandardized post-transplant sampling times. Compared with third party-reactive sequences, donor-reactive ones declined more, independent of withdrawal success.

Clones were read by immunoSEQ multiplex PCR, and TCRdb kept only the in-frame ones, dropping some. Found here are 8,500 to 10,000 clones, approximately 72% of them singletons; the top ten hold approximately 23%. Unstimulated PBMCs were sorted into CD3+CD4+ and CD3+CD8+ populations. CDR3 length: 13 amino acids. Germline assignment: CDR1 SGHVS and CDR2 FQNEAQ. V lost 2 bases and J 6 bases, leaving 8 bases between the germline ends. The chain has TRBV7-8 and TRBJ2-1; D unresolved. The sequence derives from a human patient who received a liver transplant. The graft donor may have contributed some T cells. This specimen was CD8+ T cells from blood, taken at the approximately 15-month timepoint. The DNA for the CDR3 is TGTGCCAGCAGCTTAAGTGGTCCCAATGAGCAGTTCTTC. This encodes CASSLSGPNEQFF.